The 26 T cell receptor beta chains below all came from one sample that was sequenced in a study of T-cell memory formation after mild COVID-19. TCRdb reprocessed the 5' RACE reads with MiXCR, giving one entry per CDR3 protein. The sample lists more than 9,500 distinct CDR3 sequences, about 15% occurring once. Material: PBMCs or a T cell subset sorted from them (not recorded which). Source of these receptors: a man aged 18 to 29 who had mild COVID-19 (a few samples of this study predate the infection). Cell type and time point are not known.

This clonotype was counted at least ten times. V is TRBV4-1 and J is TRBJ1-4, with no clear D. CDR3 length: 16 residues. Per the germline V gene, CDR1 is MGHRA and CDR2 is YSYEKL. V was pared by 4 bases and J by 3 bases, with 15 bases between. CDR3 region: CASSPRRWGANEKLFF. The CDR3 DNA is TGCGCCAGCAGCCCGCGGAGGTGGGGAGCTAATGAAAAACTGTTTTTT.

This clonotype was counted a few times. The CDR3 nucleotides read TGTGCCAGCAGCTTAACTGGGGGCAGAGAGGAAAAACTGTTTTTT. Its protein product is CASSLTGGREEKLFF. The J gene is TRBJ1-4, the V gene TRBV7-3; D possibly corresponds to TRBD1 (6 bases). V shed 0 bases and J shed 8 bases, with 13 bases lying between them. The CDR3 has 15 amino acids. CDR1 and CDR2 from the germline V gene are SGHTA and FQGTGA.

The chain uses TRBV27 and TRBJ2-1; D gene unclear. This CDR3 region has 13 residues. V dropped 2 bases and J dropped 5 bases, with 7 bases sitting between them. The germline V gene encodes CDR1 MNHEY and CDR2 SMNVEV (reference sequence). The CDR3 nucleotides read TGTGCCAGCAGTTTAAGTCTTAACAATGAGCAGTTCTTC. Translation: CASSLSLNNEQFF.

This clonotype has ten or more counts. The chain links TRBV11-2 to TRBJ2-4, with D possibly TRBD2 on 5 matching bases. Trimming removed 0 bases at V and 9 bases at J, with 15 bases between. The CDR3 sequence is 15 residues long. CDR1 is SGHAT and CDR2 is FQNNGV in the germline V gene. CDR3: CASSLDLYQRRIQYF. The CDR3 coding sequence is TGTGCCAGCAGCTTAGATCTGTACCAGCGGCGCATTCAGTACTTC. Full variable domain (rest looked up from reference TRBV11-2 and TRBJ2-4): EAGVAQSPRYKIIEKRQSVAFWCNPISGHATLYWYQQILGQGPKLLIQFQNNGVVDDSQLPKDRFSAERLKGVDSTLKIQPAKLEDSAVYLCASSLDLYQRRIQYFGAGTRLSVL.

By its share, this clonotype is medium-sized. This chain connects TRBV7-9 to TRBJ2-1; D is ambiguous. This CDR3 has 15 residues. Trimming took off 5 bases at V and 6 bases at J, with 17 bases between the two ends. Germline V CDR1 and CDR2: SEHNR, FQNEAQ (reference sequence). DNA for the CDR3: TGTGCCAGCAGCGCTGATGAGCATCTCTCCAATGAGCAGTTCTTC. As protein: CASSADEHLSNEQFF.

This chain connects TRBV5-1 to TRBJ1-2, with D perhaps TRBD1 (5 bases). V lost 0 bases to trimming and J lost 6 bases, with 9 bases between them. Germline V gene data show CDR1 as SGHRS and CDR2 as YFSETQ. There are 13 residues in the CDR3. The CDR3 bases are TGCGCCAGCAGCTTGGAGGCAGGGAATGGCTACACCTTC. Its protein is CASSLEAGNGYTF.

The sample holds many counts of this clonotype. The chain has TRBV7-2 and TRBJ2-7; D is undetermined. CDR3 length: 14 residues. From germline, CDR1 is SGHTA and CDR2 FQGNSA. V gave up 2 bases and J gave up 2 bases, with 10 bases separating them. The CDR3 DNA reads TGTGCCAGCAGCTTAATCCCAGAGGCCTACGAGCAGTACTTC. Translating gives CASSLIPEAYEQYF.

The genes are TRBV6-5 and TRBJ1-1; 8 bases match TRBD1. This CDR3 has 14 amino acids. The V segment lost 2 bases and the J segment 7 bases; nucleotides outside the gene matches: 6. Looked up from germline, CDR1 is MNHEY and CDR2 is SVGAGI. Here the CDR3 DNA reads TGTGCCAGCAGTTACAGTCCAGGGGGCTTTGAAGCTTTCTTT. Encoded protein: CASSYSPGGFEAFF.

This clonotype was counted many times. This CDR3 is CASSLGGSTGELFF. The CDR3 nucleotides read TGTGCCAGCAGCTTAGGAGGGAGCACCGGGGAGCTGTTTTTT. The V gene is TRBV7-3, the J gene TRBJ2-2, with D perhaps TRBD2 (6 bases). The CDR3 contains 14 residues. V dropped 2 bases and J dropped 4 bases, with 8 bases sitting between them. CDR1 SGHTA and CDR2 FQGTGA come from the germline V gene. Full variable domain (missing parts from reference TRBV7-3 and TRBJ2-2): GAGVSQTPSNKVTEKGKYVELRCDPISGHTALYWYRQSLGQGPEFLIYFQGTGAADDSGLPNDRFFAVRPEGSVSTLKIQRTERGDSAVYLCASSLGGSTGELFFGEGSRLTVL.

This clonotype was seen repeatedly, ten times or more. The chain employs TRBV7-9 and TRBJ1-2; 7 bases match TRBD1. The CDR3 is 13 amino acids. Germline V gives CDR1 SEHNR, CDR2 FQNEAQ (reference sequence). V was pared by 11 bases and J by 7 bases, with 13 bases of the junction left unmatched. The CDR3 is CASLDRFHRGYTF. DNA for the CDR3: TGTGCCTCTCTGGACAGGTTCCACCGTGGCTACACCTTC.

There are many counts of this clonotype. The gene calls are TRBV12-3 or TRBV12-4 and TRBJ2-7; 8 positions match TRBD2. Unmatched junction bases numbered 5, after V lost 9 bases and J lost 7 bases. The length of the CDR3 is 11 residues. The CDR3 nucleotides are TGTGCCAGACGGGGGGGTCGGGAGCAGTACTTC. This codes for CARRGGREQYF.

There are many counts of this clonotype. The chain uses TRBV7-3 and TRBJ2-2, with unresolved D. V was cut by 5 bases and J by 4 bases, with 8 bases left in between. This CDR3 has 13 amino acids. Germline assignment: CDR1 SGHTA and CDR2 FQGTGA. The CDR3 here is CASSLPGTGELFF. As DNA, the CDR3 is TGTGCCAGCAGCCTTCCGGGCACCGGGGAGCTGTTTTTT.

The rearrangement joins TRBV5-1 to TRBJ2-3, with 8 positions matching TRBD2. The germline V gene has CDR1 SGHRS and CDR2 YFSETQ. There are 16 residues in the CDR3. With V trimmed by 0 bases and J by 4 bases, 7 bases remained unmatched. CDR3 amino acids: CASSLGAGARSDTQYF. As DNA, the CDR3 is TGCGCCAGCAGCTTGGGAGCGGGAGCAAGGTCAGATACGCAGTATTTT.

The chain combines TRBV7-9 with TRBJ1-2, with 9 bases fitting TRBD1. J gave up 2 bases and V 2 bases, and 15 bases lay outside the gene matches. CDR3 size: 19 residues. The germline V gene encodes CDR1 SEHNR and CDR2 FQNEAQ (reference sequence). CDR3 sequence: CASSLRGGQGPSQNYGYTF. DNA of the CDR3: TGTGCCAGCAGCTTAAGAGGGGGACAGGGTCCTTCCCAGAACTATGGCTACACCTTC.

This clonotype was observed at least ten times. The chain joins TRBV7-3 to TRBJ2-2; 10 nucleotides line up with TRBD2. The CDR3 runs 14 residues. Germline V CDR1 and CDR2: SGHTA, FQGTGA. The ends lost 5 bases at V and 10 bases at J; junction bases unmatched: 7. The CDR3 DNA reads as TGTGCCAGCAGCCGGAGCGGGGGGGCCGAGGAGCTGTTTTTT. Its protein is CASSRSGGAEELFF.

The CDR3 DNA sequence: TGTGCCTGGAATGTAGGGGTCGATGAGCAGTTCTTC. This sequence encodes CAWNVGVDEQFF. This chain uses TRBV30 with TRBJ2-1; possible D gene TRBD1, 5 bases. The CDR3 totals 12 residues. Trimming shortened V by 4 bases and J by 8 bases, and 12 bases separated the two germline ends. Germline CDR1 is GTSNPN and CDR2 is SVGIG (reference sequence).

This clonotype was recorded at least ten times. This chain uses TRBV6-5 with TRBJ1-2; perhaps TRBD1 as D (6 bases). The length of the CDR3 is 16 residues. Germline lookup yields CDR1 MNHEY and CDR2 SVGAGI. V was pared by 0 bases and J by 6 bases, with 17 bases between. The CDR3 coding sequence is TGTGCCAGCAGTTACTCGACTTGGGGGGCCAGGGATGGCTACACCTTC. Protein sequence: CASSYSTWGARDGYTF.

This clonotype was picked up many times. The chain is built from TRBV7-2 and TRBJ2-5; D remains ambiguous. The CDR3 runs 12 residues. The germline V gene encodes CDR1 SGHTA and CDR2 FQGNSA. With 1 base removed from V and 6 bases from J, the gap between germline ends came to 6 bases. The CDR3 nucleotides read TGTGCCAGCAGCTTAGTGAGGCAGACCCAGTACTTC. Encoded protein: CASSLVRQTQYF.

This clonotype was seen repeatedly, ten times or more. The CDR3 is CASSPRVYGYTF. Here the CDR3 DNA reads TGTGCCAGCAGCCCCCGGGTTTATGGCTACACCTTC. The V call is TRBV12-3 or TRBV12-4, the J call TRBJ1-2; D is undetermined. Trimming took 6 bases from V and 5 from J, leaving 10 bases between them. The CDR3 consists of 12 residues.

This clonotype was detected only a few times. The V gene is TRBV24-1, the J gene TRBJ2-1; 9 bases map to TRBD2. Looked up from germline, CDR1 is KGHDR and CDR2 is SFDVKD. CDR3 length: 16 residues. The J segment lost 9 bases and the V segment lost 0 bases, leaving 8 bases of the junction unmatched. CDR3 bases: TGTGCCACCAGTGATTTGTCAGCGGGGGGAGTGCGTGAGCAGTTCTTC. This sequence encodes CATSDLSAGGVREQFF.

There are many counts of this clonotype. The chain recombines TRBV11-2 with TRBJ2-3; perhaps TRBD2 as D (5 bases). The CDR3 sequence is 16 residues long. V was trimmed by 1 base and J by 0 bases, leaving 11 bases between them. From germline, CDR1 is SGHAT and CDR2 FQNNGV. The CDR3 DNA reads as TGTGCCAGCAGCTTAGGGATCGGGATTAGCACAGATACGCAGTATTTT. It codes for CASSLGIGISTDTQYF.

In its sample, this clonotype was seen a few times. The V and J genes are TRBV4-3 and TRBJ1-4; possible D gene TRBD1, 6 bases. V lost 0 bases, J lost 3 bases, and 14 bases lay in between. Germline CDR1 LGHNA, CDR2 YSLEER. CDR3 length: 17 residues. CDR3 in DNA: TGCGCCAGCAGCCAAGATGGTAGAGGGGGTGCTAATGAAAAACTGTTTTTT. Protein sequence: CASSQDGRGGANEKLFF.

This clonotype was found many times. The J gene is TRBJ2-7, the V gene TRBV4-3; the match to TRBD2 covers 7 bases. V was pared by 0 bases and J by 6 bases, with 11 bases of the junction left unmatched. CDR1 and CDR2 from the germline V gene are LGHNA and YSLEER. The CDR3 is 16 amino acids. The CDR3 here is CASSQEAPGGPAEQYF. The CDR3 coding sequence is TGCGCCAGCAGCCAAGAAGCTCCGGGAGGTCCGGCCGAGCAGTACTTC.

This clonotype was seen repeatedly, ten times or more. The chain is built from TRBV7-9 and TRBJ2-1; no firm D call. The V end was cut by 7 bases, the J end by 14 bases, with 9 bases between. The CDR3 is made up of 9 amino acids. Germline CDR1 SEHNR, CDR2 FQNEAQ (reference sequence). This chain's CDR3 is CASKDLEFF. CDR3 bases: TGTGCCAGCAAGGACCTGGAGTTCTTC.

The rearrangement links TRBV27 to TRBJ2-3; D possibly corresponds to TRBD2 (6 bases). CDR1 and CDR2 from the germline V gene are MNHEY and SMNVEV (reference sequence). This CDR3 has 15 amino acids. Trimming removed 6 bases from V and 5 bases from J, with 18 bases in between. The CDR3 coding sequence is TGTGCCAGCAGCCAACTGGCGGGGCGGGAAGATACGCAGTATTTT. It is translated as CASSQLAGREDTQYF.

This clonotype was detected many times. CDR3 protein: CASNPGTGAGELFF. In DNA form, the CDR3 reads TGTGCCAGCAATCCAGGGACCGGGGCCGGGGAGCTGTTTTTT. The V gene is TRBV6-5, the J gene TRBJ2-2, with D possibly called TRBD1 or TRBD2 (5 bases each). Germline CDR1 reads MNHEY; CDR2 reads SVGAGI. This CDR3 comprises 14 residues. Trimming removed 7 bases at V and 6 bases at J, with 15 bases between.